This TCR beta chain was retrieved from a study of blood T cells in healthy people across ages. A second PCR, run for about 7 to 11 cycles, used a sample-barcoded 5' primer plus a J-beta primer mix. TCRdb reprocessed the 5' RACE reads with MiXCR, giving one entry per CDR3 protein. This repertoire shows a few hundred thousand distinct CDR3 sequences, 45% to 65% found once; its top ten account for 51%. The V gene's germline CDR1 is SGHTA and CDR2 FQGNSA. Trimming cost V 1 base and J 1 base, with 10 bases left between them. The length of the CDR3 is 15 residues. This receptor was taken from a man aged 55 to 70 in good health. Sequenced: blood. The chain is built from TRBV7-2 and TRBJ1-1, with D unresolved. The CDR3 loop reads CASSLEVGTNTEAFF. DNA of the CDR3: TGTGCCAGCAGCTTAGAGGTGGGAACGAACACTGAAGCTTTCTTT.